A selection of T cell receptor beta chains follows, all from one sample in a study of cytomegalovirus exposure and HLA in healthy donors. Libraries were prepared by immunoSEQ multiplex PCR; TCRdb keeps only in-frame clonotypes and omits some of them. The sample includes approximately 130,000 clones, about 82% of them seen just once. Sequencing was carried out using PBMCs. The receptors originated from a boy between 10 and 17 years old in good health and CMV-seronegative. Each CDR3 is given with its conserved first and last residue. A D gene is named only where the DNA matches it firmly. Clone size is shown for a subset of rows, as once, few, many or a class of expanded clone.

j_call,d_call,clone_size,v_call,cdr3_aa,cdr3_nt
TRBJ1-2,.,.,TRBV7-2,CASSLVGGEGYTF,TGTGCCAGCAGCTTAGTGGGGGGTGAGGGCTACACCTTC
TRBJ1-2,TRBD1,.,TRBV7-9,CASSLSGQTYGYTF,TGTGCCAGCAGCTTATCGGGACAGACCTATGGCTACACCTTC
TRBJ2-7,.,.,TRBV2,CASSTLTGSFEQYF,TGTGCCAGCAGTACCCTGACGGGTTCCTTCGAGCAGTACTTC
TRBJ2-2,TRBD2,.,TRBV29-1,CSVDGLAGRTGELFF,TGCAGCGTTGATGGACTAGCGGGTCGAACCGGGGAGCTGTTTTTT
TRBJ2-1,TRBD2,.,TRBV9,CASSPTLGLAGFGEQFF,TGTGCCAGCAGCCCCACTTTAGGACTAGCGGGATTCGGTGAGCAGTTCTTC
TRBJ2-7,.,once,TRBV27,CASSLSARSPYEQYF,TGTGCCAGCAGTTTATCGGCTAGATCCCCGTACGAGCAGTACTTC
TRBJ2-2,TRBD2,.,TRBV2,CASREREGANTGELFF,TGTGCCAGCAGGGAGCGGGAGGGCGCGAACACCGGGGAGCTGTTTTTT
TRBJ2-5,TRBD1,.,TRBV5-1,CARYSIPGQEFSETQYF,TGCGCCAGGTATTCAATCCCGGGACAGGAATTCTCGGAGACCCAGTACTTC
TRBJ2-1,TRBD1,.,TRBV5-1,CASSWGQYNEQFF,TGCGCCAGCAGCTGGGGACAGTACAATGAGCAGTTCTTC
TRBJ2-1,TRBD2,.,TRBV30,CAWSVWGGNEQFF,TGTGCCTGGAGTGTGTGGGGGGGGAATGAGCAGTTCTTC
TRBJ2-5,TRBD2,.,TRBV2,CASSDGLAARETQYF,TGTGCCAGCAGTGACGGGCTAGCGGCCCGGGAGACCCAGTACTTC
TRBJ1-1,.,.,TRBV4-1,CASSQGAEYGAFF,TGCGCCAGCAGCCAAGGGGCAGAGTATGGAGCTTTCTTT
TRBJ1-2,.,.,TRBV7-9,CASRDGQLYGYTF,TGTGCCAGCAGGGACGGACAACTCTATGGCTACACCTTC
TRBJ2-3,TRBD2,.,TRBV4-1,CASSQEVGGADTQYF,TGCGCCAGCAGCCAAGAGGTGGGGGGGGCAGATACGCAGTATTTT
TRBJ2-1,TRBD1,few,TRBV6-6,CASSSGQLNNEQFF,TGTGCCAGCAGTTCGGGACAGCTTAACAATGAGCAGTTCTTC
TRBJ2-3,.,.,TRBV6-5,CASSFVDTQYF,TGTGCCAGCAGTTTCGTAGATACGCAGTATTTT
TRBJ1-1,.,.,TRBV6-5,CASSRGTEAFF,TGTGCCAGCTCCCGGGGAACTGAAGCTTTCTTT
TRBJ2-5,.,.,TRBV19,CASSIMTEETQYF,TGTGCCAGTAGTATTATGACAGAAGAGACCCAGTACTTC
TRBJ1-5,TRBD1,.,TRBV6-5,CASSKQGTQPQHF,TGTGCCAGCAGTAAACAGGGGACTCAGCCCCAGCATTTT
TRBJ2-5,.,.,TRBV6-6,CASSPSAVQETQYF,TGTGCCAGCAGTCCCTCGGCGGTACAAGAGACCCAGTACTTC
TRBJ2-1,.,few,TRBV7-9,CASSLVATETEQFF,TGTGCCAGCAGCTTAGTTGCGACAGAGACAGAGCAGTTCTTC
TRBJ1-2,.,.,TRBV6-1,CASSEVGFYGYTF,TGTGCCAGCAGTGAGGTCGGTTTCTATGGCTACACCTTC
TRBJ2-5,.,.,TRBV25-1,CASSDPRRGPRGETQYF,TGTGCCAGCAGTGACCCCCGGCGTGGGCCTAGGGGGGAGACCCAGTACTTC
TRBJ2-1,.,.,TRBV5-5,CASSLDAGAEQFF,TGTGCCAGCAGCTTGGACGCGGGTGCTGAGCAGTTCTTC
TRBJ1-1,.,.,TRBV30,CAWSALEDGTEAFF,TGTGCCTGGAGTGCCCTGGAGGATGGCACTGAAGCTTTCTTT
TRBJ1-6,TRBD1,.,TRBV30,CAWSRRTGENSPLHF,TGTGCCTGGAGTCGGCGGACAGGGGAGAATTCACCCCTCCACTTT
TRBJ2-2,.,once,TRBV19,CASSHGQNTGELFF,TGTGCCAGTAGTCACGGACAGAACACCGGGGAGCTGTTTTTT
TRBJ2-4,.,.,TRBV6-5,CASSYSNSVAKNIQYF,TGTGCCAGCAGTTACTCGAATAGCGTAGCCAAAAACATTCAGTACTTC
TRBJ2-7,.,.,TRBV5-4,CASSLDGRGYEQYF,TGTGCCAGCAGCTTGGACGGGAGAGGCTACGAGCAGTACTTC
TRBJ2-4,TRBD1,.,TRBV19,CASSPVGQGAQLAKNIQYF,TGTGCCAGTAGCCCCGTCGGACAGGGGGCCCAATTAGCCAAAAACATTCAGTACTTC
TRBJ2-1,.,.,TRBV5-8,CASSRTGTMRGQFF,TGTGCCAGCAGCCGGACCGGGACAATGAGAGGGCAGTTCTTC
TRBJ1-2,TRBD1,.,TRBV7-2,CASSPTGTALSYGYTF,TGTGCCAGCAGCCCGACCGGGACAGCCTTATCCTATGGCTACACCTTC
TRBJ2-1,.,.,TRBV6-5,CASSYRGGHEQFF,TGTGCCAGCAGTTACAGGGGGGGCCATGAGCAGTTCTTC